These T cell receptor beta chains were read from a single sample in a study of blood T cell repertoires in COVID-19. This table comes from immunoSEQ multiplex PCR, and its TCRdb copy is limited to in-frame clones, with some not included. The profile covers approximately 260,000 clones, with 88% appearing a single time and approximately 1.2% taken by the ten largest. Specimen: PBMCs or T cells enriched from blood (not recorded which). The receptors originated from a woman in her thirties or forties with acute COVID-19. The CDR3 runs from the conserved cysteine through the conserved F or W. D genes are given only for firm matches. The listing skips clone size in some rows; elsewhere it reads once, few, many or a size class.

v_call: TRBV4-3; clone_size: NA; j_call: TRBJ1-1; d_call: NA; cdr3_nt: TGCGCCAGCAGCCAAGAACCGGCCGTCCCAGGGGTTGTTGCTTTCTTT; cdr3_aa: CASSQEPAVPGVVAFF
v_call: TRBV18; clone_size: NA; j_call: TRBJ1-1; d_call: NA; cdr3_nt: TGTGCCAGCTCACCACTACCGCGGGCCGATGAAGCTTTCTTT; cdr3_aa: CASSPLPRADEAFF
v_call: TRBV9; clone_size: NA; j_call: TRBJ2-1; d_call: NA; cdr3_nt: TGTGCCAGCAGCGTAGGACAGAGGTACAATGAGCAGTTCTTC; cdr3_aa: CASSVGQRYNEQFF
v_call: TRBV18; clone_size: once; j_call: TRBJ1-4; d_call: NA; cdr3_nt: TGTGCCAGCTCAGCCCCGCGGACAGCTAATGAAAAACTGTTTTTT; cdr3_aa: CASSAPRTANEKLFF
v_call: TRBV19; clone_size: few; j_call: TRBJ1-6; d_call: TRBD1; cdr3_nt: TGTGCCAGTAGTACCCGAGGACAGGTCAAGAATTCACCCCTCCACTTT; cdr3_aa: CASSTRGQVKNSPLHF
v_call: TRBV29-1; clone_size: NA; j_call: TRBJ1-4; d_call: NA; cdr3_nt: TGCAGTGCCGCGGGGGGGGACGAAAAACTGTTTTTT; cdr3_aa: CSAAGGDEKLFF
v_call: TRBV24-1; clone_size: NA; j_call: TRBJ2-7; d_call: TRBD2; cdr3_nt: TGTGCCACCAGTGATTTGTGGCCGGGACTAGCGGGAAACTACGAGCAGTACTTC; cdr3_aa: CATSDLWPGLAGNYEQYF
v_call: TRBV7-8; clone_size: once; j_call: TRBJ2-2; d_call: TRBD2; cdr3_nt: TGTGCCAGCAGCGCCTCTAGCGGTGCGAACACCGGGGAGCTGTTTTTT; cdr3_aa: CASSASSGANTGELFF
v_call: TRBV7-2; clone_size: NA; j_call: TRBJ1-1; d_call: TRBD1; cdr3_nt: TGTGCCAGCAGCTTAGCAGTGGACAGGGAGCCGGCTTTT; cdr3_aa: CASSLAVDREPAF
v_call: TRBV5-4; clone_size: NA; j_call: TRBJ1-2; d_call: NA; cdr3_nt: TGTGCCAGCAGCTCCCCTTGGCTCTATGGCTACACCTTC; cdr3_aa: CASSSPWLYGYTF
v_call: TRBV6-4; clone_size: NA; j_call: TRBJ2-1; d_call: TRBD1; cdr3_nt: TGTGCCAGCAGTGACTCGGAGGGACAGGGGGACCACAATGAGCAGTTCTTC; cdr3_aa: CASSDSEGQGDHNEQFF
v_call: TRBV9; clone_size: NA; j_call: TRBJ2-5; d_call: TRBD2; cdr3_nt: TGTGCCAGCAGCCCAGGGACTAGCGGGGGAAAAGAGACCCAGTACTTC; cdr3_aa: CASSPGTSGGKETQYF
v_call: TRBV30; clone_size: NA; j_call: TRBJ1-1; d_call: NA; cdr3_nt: TGTGCCTGGAGTCAAGGGAGTAGAGCTTTCTTT; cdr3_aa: CAWSQGSRAFF
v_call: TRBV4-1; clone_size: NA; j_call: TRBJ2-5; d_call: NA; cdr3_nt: TGCGCCAGCAGCCGAAAAACAGGGATACAAGAGACCCAGTACTTC; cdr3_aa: CASSRKTGIQETQYF
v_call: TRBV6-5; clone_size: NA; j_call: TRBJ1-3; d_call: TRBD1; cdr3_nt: TGTGCCAGCAGGCCGGGACAGAATTCTGGAAACACCATATATTTT; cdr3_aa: CASRPGQNSGNTIYF
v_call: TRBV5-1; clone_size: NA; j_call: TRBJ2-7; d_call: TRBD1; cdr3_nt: TGCGCCAGCAGCTCAACAGGGGGTGGCACCTACGAGCAGTACTTC; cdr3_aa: CASSSTGGGTYEQYF
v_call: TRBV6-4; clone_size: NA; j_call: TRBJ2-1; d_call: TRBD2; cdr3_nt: TGTGCCAGCAGTGACTCTTCGCTAGCGGGGAGTTACAATGAGCAGTTCTTC; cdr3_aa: CASSDSSLAGSYNEQFF
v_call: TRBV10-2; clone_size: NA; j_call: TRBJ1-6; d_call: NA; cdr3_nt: TGCGCCAGCAGTGAGGACGGGAATTCACCCCTCCACTTT; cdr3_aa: CASSEDGNSPLHF
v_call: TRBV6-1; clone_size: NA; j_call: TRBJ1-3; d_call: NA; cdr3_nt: TGTGCCAGCAGTGAAGCTGTACAGGTATCCTACACCATATATTTT; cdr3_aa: CASSEAVQVSYTIYF
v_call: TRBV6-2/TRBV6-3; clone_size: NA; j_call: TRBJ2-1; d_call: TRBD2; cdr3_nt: TGTGCCAGCAGGCCTTCACCGGGACTAGCGGGAGATAGCAAAGGATACAATGAGCAGTTCTTC; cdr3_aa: CASRPSPGLAGDSKGYNEQFF
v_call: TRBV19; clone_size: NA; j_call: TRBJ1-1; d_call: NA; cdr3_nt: TGTGCCAGTAGTCCCTATGATGGGCCGGGGGGAGCTTTCTTT; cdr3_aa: CASSPYDGPGGAFF
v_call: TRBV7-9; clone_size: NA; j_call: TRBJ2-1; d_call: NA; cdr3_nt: TGTGCCAGCAGCTTAGCCCAGGGGGAGCAGTTCTTC; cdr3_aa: CASSLAQGEQFF
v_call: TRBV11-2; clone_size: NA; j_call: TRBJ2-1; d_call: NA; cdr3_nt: TGTGCCAGCAGCTTAATAAATGAGCAGTTCTTC; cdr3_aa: CASSLINEQFF
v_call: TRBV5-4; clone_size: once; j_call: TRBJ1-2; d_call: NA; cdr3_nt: TGTGCCACCACTGGAGGCGCCACTAACTATGGCTACACCTTC; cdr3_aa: CATTGGATNYGYTF
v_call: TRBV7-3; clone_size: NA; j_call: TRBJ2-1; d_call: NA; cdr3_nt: TGTGCCAGCAGCTTAACGGGGGGCAATGAGCAGTTCTTC; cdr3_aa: CASSLTGGNEQFF
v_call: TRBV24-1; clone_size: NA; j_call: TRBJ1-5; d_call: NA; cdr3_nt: TGTGCCACCAGTGATAAGAGCGGGACGGATTCCTATAGCAATCAGCCCCAGCATTTT; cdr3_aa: CATSDKSGTDSYSNQPQHF
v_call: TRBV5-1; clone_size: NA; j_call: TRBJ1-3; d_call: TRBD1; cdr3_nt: TGCGCCAGCAGCTCGACAAACAGGGGCTCTGGAAACACCATATATTTT; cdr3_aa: CASSSTNRGSGNTIYF
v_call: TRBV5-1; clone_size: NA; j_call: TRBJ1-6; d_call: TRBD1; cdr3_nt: TGCGCCAGCGCTCAGGGGGCCGATGCTTCACCCCTCCACTTT; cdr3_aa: CASAQGADASPLHF
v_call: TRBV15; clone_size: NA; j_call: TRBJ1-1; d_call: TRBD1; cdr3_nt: TGTGCCACCAGCAGAGATCTCTTAACAGGGGGTCCCCAGAACACTGAAGCTTTCTTT; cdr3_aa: CATSRDLLTGGPQNTEAFF
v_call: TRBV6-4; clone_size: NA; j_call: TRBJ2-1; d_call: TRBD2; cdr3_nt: TGTGCCAGCAGTGCCGGGACTAGCGGGTTCAATGAGCAGTTCTTC; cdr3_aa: CASSAGTSGFNEQFF
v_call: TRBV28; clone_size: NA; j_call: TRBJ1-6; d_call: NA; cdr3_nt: TGTGCCAGCAGTCTGCCGGGCCCGGGAAATTCACCCCTCCACTTT; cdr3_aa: CASSLPGPGNSPLHF
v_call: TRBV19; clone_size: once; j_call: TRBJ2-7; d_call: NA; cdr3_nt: TGTGCCAGCGCAGCCACCTCCAGCGTCGAGCAGTACTTC; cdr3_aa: CASAATSSVEQYF
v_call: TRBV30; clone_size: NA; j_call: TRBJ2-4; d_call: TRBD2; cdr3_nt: TGTGCCTGGAGCTTAGCGGGAGACCTAGCCAAAAACATTCAGTACTTC; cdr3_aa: CAWSLAGDLAKNIQYF
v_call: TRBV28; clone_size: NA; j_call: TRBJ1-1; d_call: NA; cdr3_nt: TGTGCCAGCAGTACATATCACTCAGGGAACACTGAAGCTTTCTTT; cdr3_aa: CASSTYHSGNTEAFF
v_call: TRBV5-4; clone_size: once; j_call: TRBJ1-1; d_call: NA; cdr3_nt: TGTGCCAGCAGCTCAGACAGGGAAGCTTTCTTT; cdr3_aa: CASSSDREAFF
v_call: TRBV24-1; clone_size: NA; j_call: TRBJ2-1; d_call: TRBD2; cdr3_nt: TGTGCCACCAGTGCGATGACTAGCGGGAGGATTTACAATGAGCAGTTCTTC; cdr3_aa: CATSAMTSGRIYNEQFF
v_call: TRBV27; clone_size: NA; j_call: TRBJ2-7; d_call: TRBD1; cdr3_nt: TGTGCCAGCAGTTTGACAGGGATAAACGAGCAGTACTTC; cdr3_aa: CASSLTGINEQYF